This TCR beta chain was observed in a study of HIV-infected patients and healthy controls. General study findings and limits: Eight alpha and eight beta V genes differed significantly in mean usage between HIV-infected patients and controls. HIV-associated CDR3 frequencies dropped significantly during therapy; CMV-associated ones, mostly rising, changed nonsignificantly.

V gave up 5 bases and J gave up 9 bases, with 14 bases separating them. This CDR3 comprises 12 residues. Germline CDR1 is LNHDA and CDR2 is SQIVND (reference sequence). This clonotype has a count of ten or more. Its antigen is not identified. No cell fractionation was done, so the repertoire covers all unsorted peripheral blood T cells. cDNA was made from roughly 470 ng RNA using alpha and beta constant primers. Separate chain-specific third strand synthesis with multiplexing indices produced the alpha and beta libraries. After a brief PCR adding P5, P7 and a second index, roughly 25 amplification cycles followed. TCRdb used MiXCR to reprocess the 5' RACE reads, holding one entry per CDR3 protein. Among 13,000 to 15,000 distinct CDR3 sequences, roughly a tenth were seen once, and the ten largest hold more than 6.5%.

The sequence came from an adult in good health. The specimen sequenced was blood. The rearrangement uses TRBV19 and TRBJ2-7; no firm D call. The CDR3 region is CASSPTVGGQYF. The DNA of the CDR3 is TGTGCCAGTAGTCCTACGGTCGGTGGGCAGTACTTC.